The 21 T cell receptor beta chains below all came from one sample that was sequenced in a study of beta chain features in type 1 diabetes. Study-level findings and limits: TCRB CDR3s from Type 1 diabetes patients were moderately but significantly shorter in all four CD4+ subsets.

These receptors are not linked to any known antigen. All of the isolated RNA was reverse transcribed, so expressed TCRB transcripts were sequenced. Clones were sequenced by immunoSEQ multiplex PCR, and TCRdb holds only the in-frame ones, with some missing. The table shows 300,000 or so clones, with over 7% occurring only once. Specimen: central memory CD4+ T cells from blood. These receptors were collected from a man aged 30 to 39 with type 1 diabetes.

The table lists this clone with many counts. This chain uses TRBV4-3 with TRBJ1-2, with no clear D. Per the germline V gene, CDR1 is LGHNA and CDR2 is YSLEER. V was clipped by 0 bases and J by 3 bases, with 11 bases between them. The CDR3 totals 15 residues. Written as DNA, the CDR3 is TGCGCCAGCAGCCAAGATTGGCGGGGTCACTATGGCTACACCTTC. Its translation: CASSQDWRGHYGYTF.

The sample holds many counts of this clone. This rearrangement joins TRBV2 to TRBJ2-5, with TRBD1 as a possible D gene (6 bases). CDR3 length: 14 amino acids. The V and J ends lost 10 bases and 2 bases respectively, with 17 bases between them. The V gene's germline CDR1 is SNHLY and CDR2 FYNNEI. The CDR3 region has the DNA TGTGCCACCGCTCCCGGGACACAGCAAGAGACCCAGTACTTC. It translates to CATAPGTQQETQYF.

With respect to this clone: Other DNA sequences in this specimen translate into the identical CDR3. This sequence joins TRBV5-1 and TRBJ2-1; no clear D gene. Germline V lookup: CDR1 SGHRS, CDR2 YFSETQ. V gave up 5 bases and J gave up 5 bases, with 5 bases separating them. The CDR3 consists of 11 residues. The CDR3 reads CASSSDNEQFF. Here the CDR3 DNA reads TGCGCCAGCAGTTCAGACAATGAGCAGTTCTTC.

This clone was observed a few times. V usage is TRBV28 and J usage is TRBJ1-1; D not certain. Germline V gene sequence: CDR1 MDHEN, CDR2 SYDVKM. The CDR3 length is 15 residues. Trimming shortened V by 5 bases and J by 8 bases, and 21 bases separated the two germline ends. The CDR3 spells CASSLLVTGTSEAFF. For the CDR3, the DNA is TGTGCCAGCAGTCTCCTAGTCACGGGTACTTCCGAAGCTTTCTTT.

This clone has a handful of counts. The gene calls are TRBV28 and TRBJ2-1; 7 bases map to TRBD1. The CDR3 sequence is 16 residues long. The V gene's germline CDR1 is MDHEN and CDR2 SYDVKM. V lost 4 bases and J lost 2; bases outside the gene matches: 8. The CDR3 DNA reads TGTGCCAGCAGTTCCTCGACAGGGAGACCCTACAATGAGCAGTTCTTC. Its translation: CASSSSTGRPYNEQFF. Complete variable domain (other parts from reference TRBV28 and TRBJ2-1): DVKVTQSSRYLVKRTGEKVFLECVQDMDHENMFWYRQDPGLGLRLIYFSYDVKMKEKGDIPEGYSVSREKKERFSLILESASTNQTSMYLCASSSSTGRPYNEQFFGPGTRLTVL.

This clone was seen more than once but under ten times. V and J are TRBV5-4 and TRBJ2-5; TRBD2 aligns across 13 bases. J was trimmed by 3 bases and V by 5 bases; bases with no gene match: 4. The V gene's germline CDR1 is SGHNT and CDR2 YYREEE (reference sequence). The CDR3 sequence is 15 residues long. CDR3 sequence reads: CASRPGLAGEETQYF. As DNA, the CDR3 is TGTGCCAGCAGACCCGGACTAGCGGGAGAAGAGACCCAGTACTTC.

This sequence joins TRBV28 and TRBJ1-1; 10 nucleotides line up with TRBD1. J gave up 8 bases and V 4 bases, and 13 bases lay outside the gene matches. CDR3 length: 16 amino acids. Germline CDR1 is MDHEN and CDR2 is SYDVKM. The chain's CDR3 is CASSSPGQGSNMEAFF. The CDR3 region has the DNA TGTGCCAGCAGTTCCCCGGGACAGGGGTCTAACATGGAAGCTTTCTTT.

This clone was seen more than once but under ten times. The rearrangement links TRBV9 to TRBJ2-3; TRBD1 agrees at 7 bases. The CDR3 is 14 amino acids. Trimming cost V 0 bases and J 4 bases; bases outside gene matches: 2. Germline CDR1 SGDLS, CDR2 YYNGEE. CDR3 DNA: TGTGCCAGCAGCGTAGGACAGGGTTCAGATACGCAGTATTTT. Protein product: CASSVGQGSDTQYF.

There are many counts of this clone. The chain links TRBV18 to TRBJ2-4, with a possible D match to TRBD1 (6 bases). Per the germline V gene, CDR1 is KGHSH and CDR2 is LQKENI. The CDR3 extends over 16 amino acids. V lost 2 bases to trimming and J lost 1 base, with 12 bases between them. The CDR3 protein is CASSPVDSAAKNIQYF. CDR3 coding DNA: TGTGCCAGCTCACCAGTGGACAGTGCCGCCAAAAACATTCAGTACTTC.

The V call is TRBV4-1, the J call TRBJ2-7; weak D call: TRBD1 (6 bases). The CDR3 totals 15 residues. V shed 0 bases and J shed 5 bases, with 14 bases lying between them. Germline V gene sequence: CDR1 MGHRA, CDR2 YSYEKL. DNA for the CDR3: TGCGCCAGCAGCCAAGACCAGGGGAGTAAGGACGAGCAGTACTTC. Encoded protein: CASSQDQGSKDEQYF.

The chain recombines TRBV5-1 with TRBJ2-2; possibly TRBD1 for D (5 bases). Per the germline V gene, CDR1 is SGHRS and CDR2 is YFSETQ. The V end lost 5 bases, the J end lost 4 bases, and 15 bases lay between the germline ends. The CDR3 contains 15 residues. CDR3 nucleotides: TGCGCCAGCAGTCGTGACAGCACCTTCACCGGGGAGCTGTTTTTT. Its protein product is CASSRDSTFTGELFF.

This clone has just a few counts. This chain uses TRBV2 with TRBJ1-5; 9 bases are shared with TRBD1. There are 15 residues in the CDR3. The V gene end was trimmed by 3 bases and the J gene end by 7 bases; junction bases not matched to a gene: 7. Germline V gene sequence: CDR1 SNHLY, CDR2 FYNNEI. The CDR3 DNA sequence: TGTGCCAGCAGTGATCTGGGACAGGGAATCCAGCCCCAGCATTTT. This encodes CASSDLGQGIQPQHF.

The chain has TRBV11-2 and TRBJ2-5; no clear D. The CDR3 has 11 amino acids. Trimming pared 4 bases from V and 10 bases from J, leaving 10 bases between. CDR1 is SGHAT and CDR2 is FQNNGV in the germline V gene. In DNA, the CDR3 is TGTGCCAGCAGCTCCTTTTTGGGCCAGTACTTC. Amino acid sequence: CASSSFLGQYF. Full variable domain (missing parts from reference TRBV11-2 and TRBJ2-5): EAGVAQSPRYKIIEKRQSVAFWCNPISGHATLYWYQQILGQGPKLLIQFQNNGVVDDSQLPKDRFSAERLKGVDSTLKIQPAKLEDSAVYLCASSSFLGQYFGPGTRLLVL.

V is TRBV7-2 and J is TRBJ1-6, with D tentatively TRBD1 (6 bases). Looked up from germline, CDR1 is SGHTA and CDR2 is FQGNSA. The V gene lost 4 bases and the J gene lost 9 bases, with 13 bases spanning the gap. This CDR3 contains 14 residues. CDR3 bases: TGTGCCAGCAGCTCCCGACAGGCCCCTTCACCCCTCCACTTT. It translates to CASSSRQAPSPLHF. Full variable domain (missing parts from reference TRBV7-2 and TRBJ1-6): GAGVSQSPSNKVTEKGKDVELRCDPISGHTALYWYRQSLGQGLEFLIYFQGNSAPDKSGLPSDRFSAERTGGSVSTLTIQRTQQEDSAVYLCASSSRQAPSPLHFGNGTRLTVT.

The chain recombines TRBV11-2 with TRBJ1-5; 8 nucleotides line up with TRBD1. The CDR3 totals 14 residues. Germline V gives CDR1 SGHAT, CDR2 FQNNGV. The V and J ends lost 3 bases and 8 bases, in that order; junction bases with no gene match: 6. CDR3 in DNA: TGTGCCAGCAGCTTTCGGACAGGGTCAAAGCCCCAGCATTTT. The encoded protein is CASSFRTGSKPQHF. Filled out from reference TRBV11-2 and TRBJ1-5, the complete variable domain reads EAGVAQSPRYKIIEKRQSVAFWCNPISGHATLYWYQQILGQGPKLLIQFQNNGVVDDSQLPKDRFSAERLKGVDSTLKIQPAKLEDSAVYLCASSFRTGSKPQHFGDGTRLSIL.

The chain is built from TRBV4-1 and TRBJ2-7; TRBD1 is a possible D gene (6 bases). Germline V gives CDR1 MGHRA, CDR2 YSYEKL. V was shortened by 0 bases and J by 3 bases, with 18 bases between the two germline ends. The CDR3 has 17 residues. The CDR3 nucleotides read TGCGCCAGCAGCCAAGATCCCCCCGACAGGACCCTCTACGAGCAGTACTTC. Protein sequence: CASSQDPPDRTLYEQYF.

J is TRBJ1-1 and V is TRBV7-9, with D maybe TRBD1 (6 bases). The CDR3 has 14 residues. V shed 5 bases and J shed 4 bases, with 14 bases lying between them. Germline loops: CDR1 SEHNR, CDR2 FQNEAQ (reference sequence). The DNA for the CDR3 is TGTGCCAGCAGCCCGGAGGGGGGAGGCACTGAAGCTTTCTTT. Residues: CASSPEGGGTEAFF.

This clone has a handful of counts. The chain is built from TRBV4-3 and TRBJ2-5; the D gene could be TRBD1 or TRBD2 (6 bases each). The germline V gene has CDR1 LGHNA and CDR2 YSLEER. V was pared by 0 bases and J by 2 bases, with 13 bases between. This CDR3 contains 16 residues. This chain's CDR3 is CASSQEYGGRQETQYF. Written as DNA, the CDR3 is TGCGCCAGCAGCCAAGAATATGGGGGGCGTCAAGAGACCCAGTACTTC.

This clone has a count of ten or more. This rearrangement joins TRBV28 to TRBJ1-3; D possibly corresponds to TRBD1 (6 bases). This CDR3 region has 16 residues. Germline CDR1 and CDR2: MDHEN and SYDVKM. Trimming removed 2 bases at V and 1 base at J, with 12 bases between. The CDR3 loop is CASSLEGGNSGNTIYF. The CDR3 nucleotides are TGTGCCAGCAGTTTAGAAGGGGGTAATTCTGGAAACACCATATATTTT.

The chain joins TRBV5-6 to TRBJ2-5, with 9 positions matching TRBD1. Losses at the gene ends were 5 bases for V and 4 bases for J; bases not matched to a gene: 6. Germline assignment: CDR1 SGHDT and CDR2 YYEEEE. The CDR3 spans 14 residues. CDR3 sequence: CASSQDRGRETQYF. CDR3 bases: TGTGCCAGCAGTCAGGACAGGGGACGAGAGACCCAGTACTTC. The complete variable domain, with remaining parts taken from reference TRBV5-6 and TRBJ2-5, reads DAGVTQSPTHLIKTRGQQVTLRCSPKSGHDTVSWYQQALGQGPQFIFQYYEEEERQRGNFPDRFSGHQFPNYSSELNVNALLLGDSALYLCASSQDRGRETQYFGPGTRLLVL.

This clone was seen a handful of times. The chain recombines TRBV28 with TRBJ2-1, with 11 bases identical to TRBD2. Trimming took 4 bases from V and 4 from J; bases not matched to a gene: 3. CDR1 and CDR2 from the germline V gene are MDHEN and SYDVKM. This CDR3 has 15 amino acids. CDR3: CASSWTSGLYNEQFF. The CDR3 region has the DNA TGTGCCAGCAGTTGGACTAGCGGGTTGTACAATGAGCAGTTCTTC.